This passage covers 20 T cell receptor beta chains from one sample sequenced in a study of beta chain features in type 1 diabetes. The study reverse transcribed the entire isolated RNA, so it sequenced expressed TCRB transcripts. TCRdb's copy holds only in-frame clones and misses some; the assay was immunoSEQ multiplex PCR. This table has around 280,000 clones, under 8.5% appearing once. Specimen: central memory CD4+ T cells from blood. These TCRs come from a woman aged 18-29 years in good health.

There are many counts of this clone. This chain joins TRBV28 and TRBJ2-1; D may match TRBD1 or TRBD2 (6 bases each). This CDR3 has 12 amino acids. The V end lost 6 bases, the J end lost 11 bases, and 14 bases lay between the germline ends. In germline, CDR1 is MDHEN, CDR2 SYDVKM. The CDR3 region is CASSIADSKQFF. In nucleotides, the CDR3 is TGTGCCAGCAGCATAGCGGACAGTAAGCAGTTCTTC.

The J gene is TRBJ1-3, the V gene TRBV7-2, with D possibly matching TRBD1 (5 bases). The germline gives CDR1 SGHTA, CDR2 FQGNSA. Trimming took 3 bases from V and 1 from J, leaving 10 bases between them. This CDR3 comprises 15 residues. CDR3 amino acids: CASSLDRGSGNTIYF. The CDR3 DNA reads as TGTGCCAGCAGCTTGGACCGGGGGTCTGGAAACACCATATATTTT.

Ten or more counts support this clone. The rearrangement links TRBV7-2 to TRBJ2-4; no clear D gene. The CDR3 spans 14 residues. Trimming shortened V by 5 bases and J by 1 base, and 9 bases separated the two germline ends. CDR1 is SGHTA, CDR2 FQGNSA, per germline. The CDR3 loop is CASSHYGAKNIQYF. DNA of the CDR3: TGTGCCAGCAGCCATTACGGGGCCAAAAACATTCAGTACTTC.

CDR3 residues: CASEGPNAYNEQFF. CDR3 nucleotide sequence: TGTGCCAGCGAAGGACCCAATGCCTACAATGAGCAGTTCTTC. The chain couples TRBV5-6 to TRBJ2-1, with unresolved D. Trimming took 7 bases from V and 2 from J, leaving 13 bases between them. Germline CDR1 and CDR2: SGHDT and YYEEEE. The CDR3 is 14 amino acids.

The table lists this clone with many counts. The chain couples TRBV15 to TRBJ2-5; D perhaps matches TRBD2 (5 bases). The CDR3 contains 15 residues. Per the germline V gene, CDR1 is LNHNV and CDR2 is YYDKDF (reference sequence). Trimming took off 1 base at V and 5 bases at J, with 14 bases between the two ends. CDR3 loop: CATSRARDSKETQYF. The DNA for the CDR3 is TGTGCCACCAGCAGAGCTCGGGATTCCAAGGAGACCCAGTACTTC.

This clone was detected many times. V usage is TRBV19 and J usage is TRBJ1-3; D is ambiguous. This CDR3 is 14 amino acids long. The germline gives CDR1 LNHDA, CDR2 SQIVND (reference sequence). Trimming removed 6 bases from V and 9 bases from J, with 18 bases in between. The CDR3 loop is CASRENRQAATIYF. CDR3 bases: TGTGCCAGTAGGGAAAATAGGCAGGCGGCCACCATATATTTT.

The chain links TRBV27 to TRBJ2-7; D is uncertain. The germline CDR1 and CDR2 sequences are MNHEY and SMNVEV (reference sequence). The CDR3 length is 15 residues. V lost 6 bases, J lost 3 bases, and 18 bases lay in between. CDR3 DNA: TGTGCCAGCAGGACGTTCAAGCGTCACGGCTACGAGCAGTACTTC. Its protein is CASRTFKRHGYEQYF.

This clone showed up just a few times. In DNA, the CDR3 is TGCAGCGTTGTACGGACAGGGCACGAGCAGTACTTC. As protein: CSVVRTGHEQYF. The genes are TRBV29-1 and TRBJ2-7, with 8 bases matching TRBD1. The CDR3 contains 12 residues. The V segment lost 4 bases and the J segment 5 bases; nucleotides outside the gene matches: 4. Germline CDR1 and CDR2: SQVTM and ANQGSEA.

This clone was found a few times. CDR3 sequence reads: CASKNSLGSPLHF. The DNA of the CDR3 is TGTGCCAGCAAAAATTCGTTAGGATCACCCCTCCACTTT. The rearrangement joins TRBV2 to TRBJ1-6; D remains unclear. Per germline, CDR1 SNHLY and CDR2 FYNNEI. The V gene lost 7 bases and the J gene lost 10 bases, with 14 bases spanning the gap. This CDR3 spans 13 amino acids.

This chain uses TRBV30 with TRBJ2-5, with D perhaps matching TRBD2 (6 bases). V lost 3 bases, J lost 0 bases, and 20 bases lay in between. The CDR3 is 17 residues long. Looked up from germline, CDR1 is GTSNPN and CDR2 is SVGIG (reference sequence). The CDR3 spells CAWRGVSGLKYQETQYF. The CDR3 coding sequence is TGTGCCTGGAGAGGGGTTTCGGGACTGAAGTACCAAGAGACCCAGTACTTC.

The rearrangement uses TRBV14 and TRBJ2-7, with 8 nucleotides matching TRBD2. CDR1 is SGHDN and CDR2 is FVKESK in the germline V gene. This CDR3 region has 14 residues. J was trimmed by 5 bases and V by 4 bases; bases with no gene match: 7. Here the CDR3 reads CASSPGRVFDEQYF. In DNA form, the CDR3 reads TGTGCCAGCAGCCCCGGGAGGGTCTTCGACGAGCAGTACTTC. Using reference TRBV14 and TRBJ2-7 for the parts outside the CDR3, the full variable domain is EAGVTQFPSHSVIEKGQTVTLRCDPISGHDNLYWYRRVMGKEIKFLLHFVKESKQDESGMPNNRFLAERTGGTYSTLKVQPAELEDSGVYFCASSPGRVFDEQYFGPGTRLTVT.

Many counts were recorded for this clone. This rearrangement joins TRBV27 to TRBJ1-6; TRBD1 might be the D (6 bases). V was pared by 8 bases and J by 6 bases, with 11 bases between. The CDR3 loop spans 13 amino acids. Germline V lookup: CDR1 MNHEY, CDR2 SMNVEV (reference sequence). This chain's CDR3 is CASGGGGNSPLHF. As DNA, the CDR3 is TGTGCCAGCGGAGGGGGGGGTAATTCACCCCTCCACTTT.

This clone was counted a few times. The chain uses TRBV7-8 and TRBJ2-1, with TRBD1 matching over 8 bases. Germline V CDR1 and CDR2: SGHVS, FQNEAQ. The CDR3 is 16 amino acids. Trimming cost V 5 bases and J 5 bases; bases outside gene matches: 11. CDR3 coding DNA: TGTGCCAGCAGCCCAGCCCGAGACAGGGGACACAATGAGCAGTTCTTC. As protein: CASSPARDRGHNEQFF.

This clone has a handful of counts. The CDR3 sequence is CASSLDISYNEQFF. CDR3 DNA: TGTGCCAGCTCACTGGATATTTCCTACAATGAGCAGTTCTTC. J is TRBJ2-1 and V is TRBV18, with unresolved D. Per the germline V gene, CDR1 is KGHSH and CDR2 is LQKENI. Trimming cost V 4 bases and J 1 base, with 8 bases left between them. The CDR3 spans 14 residues.

CDR3 amino acids: CASTAEETQYF. The CDR3 DNA follows: TGCGCCAGCACCGCTGAGGAGACCCAGTACTTC. The V gene is TRBV5-1, the J gene TRBJ2-5; D is ambiguous. Trimming took off 6 bases at V and 5 bases at J, with 8 bases between the two ends. The CDR3 contains 11 residues. Germline CDR1 and CDR2: SGHRS and YFSETQ.

This clone came up a few times. Other nucleotide sequences in the sample specify the same CDR3. The V call is TRBV6-5, the J call TRBJ2-7; D is undetermined. With 6 bases removed from V and 0 bases from J, the gap between germline ends came to 12 bases. This CDR3 spans 14 amino acids. Germline values: CDR1 MNHEY, CDR2 SVGAGI. The CDR3 protein is CASSRTSSSYEQYF. CDR3 sequence (DNA): TGTGCCAGCAGCAGGACCTCGAGCTCCTACGAGCAGTACTTC.

The V and J genes are TRBV7-8 and TRBJ1-3; 12 bases are a match to TRBD1. Losses at the gene ends were 2 bases for V and 7 bases for J; bases not matched to a gene: 12. CDR1 is SGHVS and CDR2 is FQNEAQ in the germline V gene. CDR3 size: 18 residues. The CDR3 coding sequence is TGTGCCAGCAGCTTAAGAGGTGGAGCCGGGACAGGGGGCAACACCATATATTTT. Translation: CASSLRGGAGTGGNTIYF.

This clone turned up a few times. The same CDR3 arises from other DNA sequences in this sample as well. V gene TRBV30 combines with J gene TRBJ1-1; D is possibly TRBD1 (5 bases). The germline V and J ends were trimmed by 2 bases and 1 base, with 8 bases remaining between them. Per germline, CDR1 GTSNPN and CDR2 SVGIG (reference sequence). CDR3 length: 13 amino acids. The chain's CDR3 is CAWSIQGNTEAFF. DNA of the CDR3: TGTGCCTGGAGTATTCAGGGGAACACTGAAGCTTTCTTT.

The J gene is TRBJ1-6, the V gene TRBV2, with D maybe TRBD1 (6 bases). Germline V lookup: CDR1 SNHLY, CDR2 FYNNEI. The CDR3 is made up of 14 amino acids. Trimming removed 6 bases at V and 3 bases at J, with 9 bases between. Here the CDR3 DNA reads TGTGCCAGCAGCGAGGACAGCTATAATTCACCCCTCCACTTT. Protein: CASSEDSYNSPLHF.

This rearrangement joins TRBV2 to TRBJ1-4; 7 bases are shared with TRBD1. This CDR3 contains 15 residues. CDR1 SNHLY and CDR2 FYNNEI come from the germline V gene. V gave up 2 bases and J gave up 9 bases; unmatched junction bases: 9. The DNA of the CDR3 is TGTGCCAGCAGTGAAAACAGGGGTCCCAGAAAAAAACTGTTTTTT. It is translated as CASSENRGPRKKLFF. Full variable domain (outside the CDR3, taken from reference TRBV2 and TRBJ1-4): EPEVTQTPSHQVTQMGQEVILRCVPISNHLYFYWYRQILGQKVEFLVSFYNNEISEKSEIFDDQFSVERPDGSNFTLKIRSTKLEDSAMYFCASSENRGPRKKLFFGSGTQLSVL.